A selection of T cell receptor beta chains follows, all from one sample in a study of shared clonotypes between healthy human individuals. Clones were read by immunoSEQ multiplex PCR, and TCRdb kept only the in-frame ones, dropping some. This table has 98,000 or so clones, about 63% appearing once. Sequenced input: memory CD8+ T cells sorted from blood. These receptors came from a woman in her twenties or thirties in good health. The CDR3 runs from the conserved cysteine through the conserved F or W. Each record gives: V gene, J gene, D gene, clone size, CDR3 DNA, CDR3 protein. A D gene is named only where the DNA matches it firmly. Only part of the rows carry a size: once, few, many, or a class if the clone is expanded.

v_call: TRBV30
j_call: TRBJ1-1
d_call: NA
clone_size: NA
cdr3_nt: TGTGCCTGGAGTTTCGGCTTCACTGAAGCTTTCTTT
cdr3_aa: CAWSFGFTEAFF

v_call: TRBV4-1
j_call: TRBJ1-5
d_call: NA
clone_size: NA
cdr3_nt: TGCGCCAGCAGCCAAGATGGGAACCGTGGCAATCAGCCCCAGCATTTT
cdr3_aa: CASSQDGNRGNQPQHF

v_call: TRBV28
j_call: TRBJ2-5
d_call: TRBD1
clone_size: NA
cdr3_nt: TGTGCCAGCAGCCCTGGGACAGGGGCGGTCGAAGAGACCCAGTACTTC
cdr3_aa: CASSPGTGAVEETQYF

v_call: TRBV25-1
j_call: TRBJ2-3
d_call: NA
clone_size: NA
cdr3_nt: TGTGCCAGCAGTGTGCAGGGGAGCACAGATACGCAGTATTTT
cdr3_aa: CASSVQGSTDTQYF

v_call: TRBV25-1
j_call: TRBJ1-4
d_call: TRBD1
clone_size: many
cdr3_nt: TGTGCCAGCGCCGGGACAGGAGTTGTAGGAGAAAAACTGTTTTTT
cdr3_aa: CASAGTGVVGEKLFF

v_call: TRBV2
j_call: TRBJ2-7
d_call: NA
clone_size: many
cdr3_nt: TGTGCCAGCAGTGAGGGACACCACTCCTACGAGCAGTACTTC
cdr3_aa: CASSEGHHSYEQYF

v_call: TRBV7-4
j_call: TRBJ2-7
d_call: NA
clone_size: NA
cdr3_nt: TGTGCCAGCAGCCGTCGACTGAGTGCGGAGCAGTACTTC
cdr3_aa: CASSRRLSAEQYF

v_call: TRBV29-1
j_call: TRBJ1-4
d_call: TRBD1
clone_size: NA
cdr3_nt: TGCAGCGTTGGGGACAGGGGTGAAAAACTGTTTTTT
cdr3_aa: CSVGDRGEKLFF

v_call: TRBV5-1
j_call: TRBJ1-1
d_call: NA
clone_size: NA
cdr3_nt: TGCGCCAGCAGCCAGACTTCACGTCAGTACACTGAAGCTTTCTTT
cdr3_aa: CASSQTSRQYTEAFF

v_call: TRBV28
j_call: TRBJ1-5
d_call: NA
clone_size: few
cdr3_nt: TGTGCCAGCAGCTTAGCCGGGGGCAATCAGCCCCAGCATTTT
cdr3_aa: CASSLAGGNQPQHF

v_call: TRBV28
j_call: TRBJ1-1
d_call: TRBD1
clone_size: NA
cdr3_nt: TGTGCCAGCAGTCCCGTTATGCCCTCCCTAGGGGGCAAGAACACTGAAGCTTTCTTT
cdr3_aa: CASSPVMPSLGGKNTEAFF

v_call: TRBV7-9
j_call: TRBJ2-1
d_call: TRBD2
clone_size: NA
cdr3_nt: TGTGCCAGCAGCCCTCGGGGGGGTAGCTCCTACAATGAGCAGTTCTTC
cdr3_aa: CASSPRGGSSYNEQFF

v_call: TRBV14
j_call: TRBJ1-1
d_call: NA
clone_size: NA
cdr3_nt: TGTGCCAGCAGCCAAGTCGCGGGGAGCCACACTGAAGCTTTCTTT
cdr3_aa: CASSQVAGSHTEAFF

v_call: TRBV11-2
j_call: TRBJ1-4
d_call: TRBD1
clone_size: few
cdr3_nt: TGTGCCAGCAGACCTACCGGGACAGGGGATGAAAAACTGTTTTTT
cdr3_aa: CASRPTGTGDEKLFF

v_call: TRBV27
j_call: TRBJ2-7
d_call: TRBD2
clone_size: NA
cdr3_nt: TGTGCCAGCATTACGGGACTAGCGGGATCACAAGGCTACGAGCAGTACTTC
cdr3_aa: CASITGLAGSQGYEQYF

v_call: TRBV10-1
j_call: TRBJ1-2
d_call: NA
clone_size: medium-sized
cdr3_nt: TGCGCCAGCAGTGATCGAGGGGACTATGGCTACACCTTC
cdr3_aa: CASSDRGDYGYTF

v_call: TRBV19
j_call: TRBJ1-5
d_call: TRBD1
clone_size: NA
cdr3_nt: TGTGCCAGTAGCACTCCGGGACAGGGGCCTGGAAGTAATCAGCCCCAGCATTTT
cdr3_aa: CASSTPGQGPGSNQPQHF

v_call: TRBV7-9
j_call: TRBJ1-2
d_call: NA
clone_size: NA
cdr3_nt: TGTGCCAGCAGTACTGAGGGACAAGTTTATGGCTACACCTTC
cdr3_aa: CASSTEGQVYGYTF

v_call: TRBV6-4
j_call: TRBJ1-2
d_call: TRBD1
clone_size: NA
cdr3_nt: TGTGCCAGCAGTGCAGGGGGTATCTATGGCTACACCTTC
cdr3_aa: CASSAGGIYGYTF

v_call: TRBV5-1
j_call: TRBJ2-4
d_call: TRBD1
clone_size: NA
cdr3_nt: TGCGCCAGCAGCCTAGGGACAGGGGGGAACATTCAGTACTTC
cdr3_aa: CASSLGTGGNIQYF